Reported below is one TCR beta chain. In the source study's methods: By means of reference gene primer amplification, nucleated cell counts were estimated. Repertoires were generated with immunoSEQ multiplex PCR, while TCRdb's copy carries only in-frame clones and drops some. V and J calls and clone size follow that table, whereas D and trimming were derived from the DNA. The table has 81,000 or so clones, approximately 90% seen once; the top ten hold around 12%. This record belongs to a study of blood T cell repertoires in COVID-19. Across the whole study: From the United States, Italy and Spain came samples of acute and convalescent COVID-19.

CDR1 is SNHLY and CDR2 is FYNNEI in the germline V gene. The CDR3 extends over 11 amino acids. Trimming shortened V by 5 bases and J by 5 bases, and 6 bases separated the two germline ends. Material: peripheral blood. This receptor was obtained from a man aged 70 or older with active or convalescent COVID-19. This chain uses TRBV2 with TRBJ1-1; D remains ambiguous. The CDR3 region is CASSQRTEAFF. The CDR3, as DNA: TGTGCCAGCAGTCAGAGGACTGAAGCTTTCTTT.